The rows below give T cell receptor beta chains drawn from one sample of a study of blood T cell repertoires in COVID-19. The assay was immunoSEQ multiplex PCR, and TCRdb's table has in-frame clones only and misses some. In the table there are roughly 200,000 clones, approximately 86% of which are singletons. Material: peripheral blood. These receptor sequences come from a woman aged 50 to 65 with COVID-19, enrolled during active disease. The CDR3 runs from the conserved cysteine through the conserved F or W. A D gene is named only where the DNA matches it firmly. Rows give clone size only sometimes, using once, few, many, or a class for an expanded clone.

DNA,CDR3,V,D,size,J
TGCGCCAGCAGCCAAACTCCCACAGATACGCAGTATTTT,CASSQTPTDTQYF,TRBV4-1,NA,NA,TRBJ2-3
TGCGCCAGCAGCCAAGTGACAGGGACTAATTCACCCCTCCACTTT,CASSQVTGTNSPLHF,TRBV4-3,TRBD1,NA,TRBJ1-6
TGTGCCACCAGCCCGCCCGACAGGGTCGATGAGCAGTTCTTC,CATSPPDRVDEQFF,TRBV24-1,TRBD1,NA,TRBJ2-1
TGTGCCAGCAGCTTCGGGACTCATACAGATACGCAGTATTTT,CASSFGTHTDTQYF,TRBV9,NA,NA,TRBJ2-3
TGCGCCAGCAGCCAAAATCAAGAGGGGGGGTGGCAAGAGCAGTACTTC,CASSQNQEGGWQEQYF,TRBV4-3,NA,NA,TRBJ2-7
TGTGCCAGCAGAGACGCGGGTGGCAATCAGCCCCAGCATTTT,CASRDAGGNQPQHF,TRBV28,NA,NA,TRBJ1-5
TGTGCCAGCAGCTTAGTCTCATGGACAGGGACTGGAAACACCATATATTTT,CASSLVSWTGTGNTIYF,TRBV11-2,TRBD1,NA,TRBJ1-3
TGTGCCAGCAGATCCGGGACATATAATTCACCCCTCCACTTT,CASRSGTYNSPLHF,TRBV6-5,NA,NA,TRBJ1-6
TGTGCCAGCAGCCTTGGCGGGGCCTTCTCCTACAATGAGCAGTTCTTC,CASSLGGAFSYNEQFF,TRBV7-2,NA,NA,TRBJ2-1
TGTGCCAGCAGCTCGGATAGCGGGATGGGGGAGCAGTTCTTC,CASSSDSGMGEQFF,TRBV5-5,TRBD2,once,TRBJ2-1